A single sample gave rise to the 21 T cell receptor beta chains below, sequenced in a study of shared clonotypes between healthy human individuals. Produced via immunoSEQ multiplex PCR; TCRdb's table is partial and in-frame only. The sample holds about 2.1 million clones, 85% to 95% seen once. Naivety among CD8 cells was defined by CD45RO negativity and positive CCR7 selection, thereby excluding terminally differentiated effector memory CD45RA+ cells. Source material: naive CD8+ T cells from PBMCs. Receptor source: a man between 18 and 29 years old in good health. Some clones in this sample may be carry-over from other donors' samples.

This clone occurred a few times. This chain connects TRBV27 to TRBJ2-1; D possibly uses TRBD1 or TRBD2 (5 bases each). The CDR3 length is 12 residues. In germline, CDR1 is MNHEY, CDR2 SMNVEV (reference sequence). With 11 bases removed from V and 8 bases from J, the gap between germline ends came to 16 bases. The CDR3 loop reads CAGGRGVHEQFF. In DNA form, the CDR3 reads TGTGCCGGAGGAAGGGGCGTGCATGAGCAGTTCTTC.

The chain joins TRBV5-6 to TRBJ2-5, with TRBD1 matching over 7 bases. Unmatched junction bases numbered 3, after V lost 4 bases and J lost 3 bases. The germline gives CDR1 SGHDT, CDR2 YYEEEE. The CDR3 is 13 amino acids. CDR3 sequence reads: CASSHDREETQYF. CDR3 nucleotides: TGTGCCAGCAGCCACGACAGGGAAGAGACCCAGTACTTC.

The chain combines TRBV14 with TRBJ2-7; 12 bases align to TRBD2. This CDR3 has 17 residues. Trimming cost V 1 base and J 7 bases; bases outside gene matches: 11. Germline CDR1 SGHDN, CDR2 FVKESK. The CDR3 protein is CASSQVLLASGREEQYF. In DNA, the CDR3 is TGTGCCAGCAGCCAAGTACTGTTGGCTAGCGGGAGGGAGGAGCAGTACTTC.

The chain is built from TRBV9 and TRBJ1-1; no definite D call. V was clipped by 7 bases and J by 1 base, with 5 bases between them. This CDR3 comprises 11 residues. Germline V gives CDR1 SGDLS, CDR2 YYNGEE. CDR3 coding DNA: TGTGCCAGCTCCCCGAACACTGAAGCTTTCTTT. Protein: CASSPNTEAFF.

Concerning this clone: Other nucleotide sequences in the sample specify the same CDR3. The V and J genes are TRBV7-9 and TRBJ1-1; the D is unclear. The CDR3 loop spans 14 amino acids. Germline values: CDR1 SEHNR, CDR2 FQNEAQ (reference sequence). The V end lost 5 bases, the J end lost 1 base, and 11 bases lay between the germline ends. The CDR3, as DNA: TGTGCCAGCAGCCCGCCGGTAGGGAACACTGAAGCTTTCTTT. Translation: CASSPPVGNTEAFF.

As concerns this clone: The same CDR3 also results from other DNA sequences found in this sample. In DNA, the CDR3 is TGTGCCTCTTCGGGGGGAAATCAGCCCCAGCATTTT. It specifies CASSGGNQPQHF. J is TRBJ1-5 and V is TRBV7-9; a possible D gene is TRBD1 (5 bases). CDR1 is SEHNR and CDR2 is FQNEAQ in the germline V gene (reference sequence). This CDR3 has 12 amino acids. V was shortened by 11 bases and J by 4 bases, with 12 bases between the two germline ends.

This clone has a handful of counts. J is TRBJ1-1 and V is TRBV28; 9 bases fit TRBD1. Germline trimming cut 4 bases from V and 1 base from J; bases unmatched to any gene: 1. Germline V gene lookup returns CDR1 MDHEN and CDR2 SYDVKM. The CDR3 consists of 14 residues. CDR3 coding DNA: TGTGCCAGCAGTTGGGGACAGGGGAACACTGAAGCTTTCTTT. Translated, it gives CASSWGQGNTEAFF.

CDR3 region: CASSQDLFGLAGVKRFF. The CDR3 coding sequence is TGTGCCAGCAGCCAAGATTTATTCGGACTAGCGGGAGTTAAGCGGTTCTTC. V is TRBV4-2 and J is TRBJ2-1, with 13 nucleotides matching TRBD2. This CDR3 contains 17 residues. From germline, CDR1 is LGHNA and CDR2 YNFKEQ. The ends lost 0 bases at V and 15 bases at J; junction bases unmatched: 14.

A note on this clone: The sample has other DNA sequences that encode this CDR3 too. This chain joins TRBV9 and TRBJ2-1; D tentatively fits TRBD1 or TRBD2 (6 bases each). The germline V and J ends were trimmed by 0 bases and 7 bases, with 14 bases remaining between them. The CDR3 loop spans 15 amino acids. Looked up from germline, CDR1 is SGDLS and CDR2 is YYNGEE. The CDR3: CASSVVGGLRNEQFF. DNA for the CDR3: TGTGCCAGCAGCGTAGTGGGGGGCTTGAGGAATGAGCAGTTCTTC.

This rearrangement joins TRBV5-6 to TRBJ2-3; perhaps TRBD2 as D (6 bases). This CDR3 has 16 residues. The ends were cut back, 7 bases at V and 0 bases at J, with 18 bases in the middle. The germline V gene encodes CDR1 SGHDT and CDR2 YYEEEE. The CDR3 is CASGFSLAGSTDTQYF. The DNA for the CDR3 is TGTGCCAGCGGGTTTTCCTTGGCGGGAAGCACAGATACGCAGTATTTT. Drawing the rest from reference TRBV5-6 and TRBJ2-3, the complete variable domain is DAGVTQSPTHLIKTRGQQVTLRCSPKSGHDTVSWYQQALGQGPQFIFQYYEEEERQRGNFPDRFSGHQFPNYSSELNVNALLLGDSALYLCASGFSLAGSTDTQYFGPGTRLTVL.

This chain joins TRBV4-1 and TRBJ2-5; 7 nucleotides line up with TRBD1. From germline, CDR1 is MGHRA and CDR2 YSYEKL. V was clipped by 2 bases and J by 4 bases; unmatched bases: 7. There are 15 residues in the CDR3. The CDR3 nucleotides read TGCGCCAGCAGCCAACCACAGGGGTTTGGAGAGACCCAGTACTTC. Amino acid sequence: CASSQPQGFGETQYF.

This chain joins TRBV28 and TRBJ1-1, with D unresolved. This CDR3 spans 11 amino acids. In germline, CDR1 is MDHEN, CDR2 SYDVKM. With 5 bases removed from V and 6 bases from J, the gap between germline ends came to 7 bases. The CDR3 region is CASSPSSEAFF. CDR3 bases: TGTGCCAGCAGTCCCTCTTCTGAAGCTTTCTTT.

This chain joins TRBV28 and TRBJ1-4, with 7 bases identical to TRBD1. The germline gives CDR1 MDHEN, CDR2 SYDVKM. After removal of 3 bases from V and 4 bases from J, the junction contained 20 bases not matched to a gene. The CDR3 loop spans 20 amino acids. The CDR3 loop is CASSLGVTRDRGLFNEKLFF. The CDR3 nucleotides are TGTGCCAGCAGTTTGGGGGTGACCCGGGACAGAGGCCTATTTAATGAAAAACTGTTTTTT. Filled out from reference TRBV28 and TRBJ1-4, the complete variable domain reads DVKVTQSSRYLVKRTGEKVFLECVQDMDHENMFWYRQDPGLGLRLIYFSYDVKMKEKGDIPEGYSVSREKKERFSLILESASTNQTSMYLCASSLGVTRDRGLFNEKLFFGSGTQLSVL.

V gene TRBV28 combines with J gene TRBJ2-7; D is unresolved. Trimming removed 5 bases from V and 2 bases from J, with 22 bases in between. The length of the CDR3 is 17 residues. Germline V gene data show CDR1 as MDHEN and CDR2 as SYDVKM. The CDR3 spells CASSPILVGASTYEQYF. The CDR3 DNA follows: TGTGCCAGCAGTCCAATCCTCGTGGGCGCCTCGACCTACGAGCAGTACTTC. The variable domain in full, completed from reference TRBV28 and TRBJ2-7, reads DVKVTQSSRYLVKRTGEKVFLECVQDMDHENMFWYRQDPGLGLRLIYFSYDVKMKEKGDIPEGYSVSREKKERFSLILESASTNQTSMYLCASSPILVGASTYEQYFGPGTRLTVT.

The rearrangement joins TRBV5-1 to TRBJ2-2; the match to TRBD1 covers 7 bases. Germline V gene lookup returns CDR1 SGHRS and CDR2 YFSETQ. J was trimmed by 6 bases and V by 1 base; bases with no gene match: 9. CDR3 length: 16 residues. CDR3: CASSLRSKTGPGELFF. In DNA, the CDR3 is TGCGCCAGCAGCTTGAGGTCTAAGACAGGGCCCGGGGAGCTGTTTTTT.

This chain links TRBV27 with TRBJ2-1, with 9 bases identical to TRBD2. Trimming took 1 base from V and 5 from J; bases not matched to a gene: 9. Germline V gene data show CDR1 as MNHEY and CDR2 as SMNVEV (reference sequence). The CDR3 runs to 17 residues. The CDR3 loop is CASSLYPSGMMNNEQFF. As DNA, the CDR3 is TGTGCCAGCAGTTTATACCCTAGCGGGATGATGAACAATGAGCAGTTCTTC.

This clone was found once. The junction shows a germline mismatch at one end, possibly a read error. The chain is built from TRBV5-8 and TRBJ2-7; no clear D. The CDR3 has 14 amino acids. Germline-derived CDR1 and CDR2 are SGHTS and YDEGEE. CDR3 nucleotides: TGTGCCAGCAGTCTCTCGGCAGACCCCTACGAGCGGTACTTC. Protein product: CASSLSADPYERYF.

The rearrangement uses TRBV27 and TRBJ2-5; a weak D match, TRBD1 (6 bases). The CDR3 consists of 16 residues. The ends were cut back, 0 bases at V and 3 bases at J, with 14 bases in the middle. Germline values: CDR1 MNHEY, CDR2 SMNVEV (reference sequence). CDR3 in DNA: TGTGCCAGCAGTTTATCGGCAGGGGCGAACAAAGAGACCCAGTACTTC. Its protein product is CASSLSAGANKETQYF.

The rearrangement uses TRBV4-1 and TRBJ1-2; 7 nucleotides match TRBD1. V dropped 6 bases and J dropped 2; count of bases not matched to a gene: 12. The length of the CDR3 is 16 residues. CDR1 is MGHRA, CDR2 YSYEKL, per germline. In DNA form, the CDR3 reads TGCGCCAGCAGACCCACTACACAGGGGAGAAACTATGGCTACACCTTC. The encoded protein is CASRPTTQGRNYGYTF.

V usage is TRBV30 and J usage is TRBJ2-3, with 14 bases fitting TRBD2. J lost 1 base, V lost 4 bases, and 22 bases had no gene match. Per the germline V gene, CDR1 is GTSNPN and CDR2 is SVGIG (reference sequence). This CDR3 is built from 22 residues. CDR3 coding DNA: TGTGCCTGGATCCCCGGTTTGGGGGGACTAGCGGGAGATCGGAGTGGCACAGATACGCAGTATTTT. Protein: CAWIPGLGGLAGDRSGTDTQYF. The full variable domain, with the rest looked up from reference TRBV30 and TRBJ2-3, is SQTIHQWPATLVQPVGSPLSLECTVEGTSNPNLYWYRQAAGRGLQLLFYSVGIGQISSEVPQNLSASRPQDRQFILSSKKLLLSDSGFYLCAWIPGLGGLAGDRSGTDTQYFGPGTRLTVL.

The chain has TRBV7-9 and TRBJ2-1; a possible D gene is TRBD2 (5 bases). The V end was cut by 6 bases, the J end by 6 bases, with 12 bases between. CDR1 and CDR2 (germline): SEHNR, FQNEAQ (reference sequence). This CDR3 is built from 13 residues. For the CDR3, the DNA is TGTGCCAGCAGGGATACTAGGGCCAATGAGCAGTTCTTC. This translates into CASRDTRANEQFF.